This T cell receptor (beta chain) emerged from a study of blood T cell repertoires in COVID-19. Looked up from germline, CDR1 is MNHEY and CDR2 is SVGAGI. The CDR3 contains 15 residues. Unmatched junction bases numbered 7, after V lost 7 bases and J lost 4 bases. Sequenced by immunoSEQ multiplex PCR; TCRdb stores in-frame clones only, minus some. The table shows about 210,000 clones, with around nine tenths occurring only once. The chain carries TRBV6-5 and TRBJ1-6; 7 bases fit TRBD1. The sequenced sample was peripheral blood. This sequence originates from a man aged 35 to 55 with acute or convalescent COVID-19. The DNA for the CDR3 is TGTGCCAGCAACCTAGGGACAGCTTATAATTCACCCCTCCACTTT. This translates into CASNLGTAYNSPLHF.